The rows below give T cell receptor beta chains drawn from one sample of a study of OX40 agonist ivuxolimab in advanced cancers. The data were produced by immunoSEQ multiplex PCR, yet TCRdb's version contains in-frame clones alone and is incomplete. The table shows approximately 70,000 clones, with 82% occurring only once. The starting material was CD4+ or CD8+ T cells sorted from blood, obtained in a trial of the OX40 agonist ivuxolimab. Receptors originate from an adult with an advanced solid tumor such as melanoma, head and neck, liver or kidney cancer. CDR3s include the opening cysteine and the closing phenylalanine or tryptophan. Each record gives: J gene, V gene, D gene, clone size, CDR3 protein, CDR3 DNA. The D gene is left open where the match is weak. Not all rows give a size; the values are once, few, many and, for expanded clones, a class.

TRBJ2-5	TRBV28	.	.	CASSRNHGGETQYF	TGTGCCAGCAGTCGTAATCACGGAGGTGAGACCCAGTACTTC
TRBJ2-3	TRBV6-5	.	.	CASRRRELRTDTQYF	TGTGCCAGCAGACGCCGGGAGCTAAGGACAGATACGCAGTATTTT
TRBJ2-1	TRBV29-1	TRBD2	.	CSAADRLAGNYNEQFF	TGCAGCGCCGCCGACCGCCTAGCGGGGAATTACAATGAGCAGTTCTTC
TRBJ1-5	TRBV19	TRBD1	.	CASREGQGVYQPQHF	TGTGCCAGTAGGGAGGGACAGGGTGTTTATCAGCCCCAGCATTTT
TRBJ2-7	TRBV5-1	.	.	CASRGTPSSYEQYF	TGCGCCAGCAGAGGGACACCGAGCTCCTACGAGCAGTACTTC
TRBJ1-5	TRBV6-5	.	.	CASSYRANTNQPQHF	TGTGCCAGCAGTTACAGGGCAAATACCAATCAGCCCCAGCATTTT
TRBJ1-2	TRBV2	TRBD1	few	CASRLLQGAFGYTF	TGTGCCAGCAGACTATTGCAGGGGGCCTTTGGCTACACCTTC
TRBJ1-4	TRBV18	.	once	CASSPQISTTNEKLFF	TGTGCCAGCTCACCACAAATATCTACAACTAATGAAAAACTGTTTTTT
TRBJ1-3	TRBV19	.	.	CASSASGGAGNTIYF	TGTGCCAGTAGTGCTTCTGGGGGCGCAGGAAACACCATATATTTT
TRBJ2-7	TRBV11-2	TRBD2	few	CASWGLAGSYEQYF	TGTGCCAGCTGGGGACTAGCGGGTTCCTACGAGCAGTACTTC
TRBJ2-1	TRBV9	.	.	CASSRAATSTGEQFF	TGTGCCAGCAGCCGAGCGGCAACTAGCACTGGTGAGCAGTTCTTC
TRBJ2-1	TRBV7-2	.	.	CASSLFSNNEQFF	TGTGCCAGCAGCTTATTCAGTAACAATGAGCAGTTCTTC
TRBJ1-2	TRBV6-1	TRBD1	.	CASIKGQVYGYTF	TGTGCCAGCATTAAGGGACAGGTCTATGGCTACACCTTC
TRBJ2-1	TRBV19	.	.	CASSSGPSVGQFF	TGTGCCAGTAGTTCAGGCCCTAGCGTCGGGCAGTTCTTC
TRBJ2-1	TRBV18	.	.	CASSQGLSDEQFF	TGTGCCAGCTCACAGGGACTCTCGGATGAGCAGTTCTTC